This paragraph reports one TCR beta chain. Its antigen is undetermined. The CDR3 consists of 16 residues. The V end lost 5 bases, the J end lost 2 bases, and 17 bases lay between the germline ends. The data belong to a study of blood T cells in healthy people across ages. The study, taken as a whole, reports: Strongly correlated with naive T cell percentage was TCR beta diversity. Unsorted PBMC material precluded a definitive naive versus antigen-experienced comparison.

Sample-barcoded 5' priming and a J-beta primer mix drove a second PCR of roughly 6 to 12 cycles. In TCRdb, the 5' RACE reads were re-called with MiXCR into one record per CDR3 protein. The sample holds some 790,000 distinct CDR3 sequences; less than 35% are singletons and the top ten take around 16%. This receptor was obtained from a woman over 75 in good health. Material: blood. The V call is TRBV12-3 or TRBV12-4, the J call TRBJ2-3; D is perhaps TRBD1 (6 bases). CDR3 in amino acids: CASSKMGAVHTDTQYF. For the CDR3, the DNA is TGTGCCAGCAGTAAAATGGGGGCAGTGCACACAGATACGCAGTATTTT.